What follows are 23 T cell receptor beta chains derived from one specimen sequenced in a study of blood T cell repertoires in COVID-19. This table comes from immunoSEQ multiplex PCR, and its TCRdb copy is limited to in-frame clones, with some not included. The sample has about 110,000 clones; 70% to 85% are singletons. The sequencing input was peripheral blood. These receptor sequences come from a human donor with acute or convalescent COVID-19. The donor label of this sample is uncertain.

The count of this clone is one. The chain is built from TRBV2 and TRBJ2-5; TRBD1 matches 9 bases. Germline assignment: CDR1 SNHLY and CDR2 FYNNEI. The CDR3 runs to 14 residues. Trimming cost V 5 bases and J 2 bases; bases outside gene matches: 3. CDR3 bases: TGTGCCAGCAGTTGGGACAGGGAACAAGAGACCCAGTACTTC. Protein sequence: CASSWDREQETQYF.

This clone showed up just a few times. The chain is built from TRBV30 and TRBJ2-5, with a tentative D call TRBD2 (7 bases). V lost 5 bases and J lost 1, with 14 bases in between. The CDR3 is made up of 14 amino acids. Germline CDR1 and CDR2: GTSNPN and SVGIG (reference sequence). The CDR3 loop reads CAWSVRGAQETQYF. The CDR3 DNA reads TGTGCCTGGTCTGTTCGGGGGGCCCAAGAGACCCAGTACTTC.

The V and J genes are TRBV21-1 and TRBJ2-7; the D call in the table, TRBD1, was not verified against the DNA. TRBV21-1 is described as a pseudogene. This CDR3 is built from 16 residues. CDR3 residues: CASSSPPTDGTYEQYV. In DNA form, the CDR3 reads TGTGCCAGCAGCAGCCCCCCCACAGACGGAACCTACGAGCAGTACGTC.

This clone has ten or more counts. CDR3: CASSAGYTGELFF. CDR3 DNA sequence: TGTGCCAGCAGTGCAGGGTACACCGGGGAGCTGTTTTTT. The chain combines TRBV6-4 with TRBJ2-2, with D perhaps matching TRBD1 (5 bases). The CDR3 is 13 residues long. The V end was cut by 4 bases, the J end by 3 bases, with 6 bases between. Germline V gene lookup returns CDR1 MRHNA and CDR2 SNTAGT.

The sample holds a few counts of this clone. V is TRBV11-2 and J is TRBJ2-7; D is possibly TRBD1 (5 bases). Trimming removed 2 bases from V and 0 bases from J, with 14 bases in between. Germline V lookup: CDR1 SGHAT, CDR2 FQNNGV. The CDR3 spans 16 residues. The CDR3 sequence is CASSLLRGRSSYEQYF. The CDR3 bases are TGTGCCAGCAGCTTATTAAGGGGTCGGAGCTCCTACGAGCAGTACTTC.

The CDR3 DNA reads as TGCGCCAGCAGCATCGGGGATCCGAGCTCCTACGAGCAGTACTTC. This encodes CASSIGDPSSYEQYF. The chain is built from TRBV5-1 and TRBJ2-7; D might be TRBD2 (5 bases). V dropped 4 bases and J dropped 0 bases, with 14 bases sitting between them. Germline CDR1 reads SGHRS; CDR2 reads YFSETQ. This CDR3 has 15 residues.

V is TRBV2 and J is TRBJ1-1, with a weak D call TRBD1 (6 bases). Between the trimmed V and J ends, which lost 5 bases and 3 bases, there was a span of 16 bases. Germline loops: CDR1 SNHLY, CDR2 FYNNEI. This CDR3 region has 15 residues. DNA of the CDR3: TGTGCCAGCAGTCCGGGAGGGGCAGGGGACACTGAAGCTTTCTTT. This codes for CASSPGGAGDTEAFF.

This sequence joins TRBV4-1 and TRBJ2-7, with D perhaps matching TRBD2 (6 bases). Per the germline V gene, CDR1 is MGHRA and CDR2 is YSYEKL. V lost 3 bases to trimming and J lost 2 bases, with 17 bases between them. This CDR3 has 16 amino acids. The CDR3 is CASSHPGLHAPYEQYV. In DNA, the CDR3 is TGCGCCAGCAGCCACCCGGGACTCCATGCTCCCTACGAGCAGTACGTC.

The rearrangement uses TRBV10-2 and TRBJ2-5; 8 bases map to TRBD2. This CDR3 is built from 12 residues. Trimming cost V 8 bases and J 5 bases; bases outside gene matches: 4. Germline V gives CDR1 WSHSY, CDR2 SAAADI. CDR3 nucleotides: TGCGCCAGCCGGACTAGCAGGGAGACCCAGTACTTC. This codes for CASRTSRETQYF.

CDR3 loop: CASSSGAVRTDTQYF. The CDR3 DNA sequence: TGTGCCAGCAGTAGCGGGGCGGTGCGCACAGATACGCAGTATTTT. The rearrangement uses TRBV2 and TRBJ2-3; 7 bases line up with TRBD2. CDR3 length equals 15 residues. V lost 5 bases and J lost 1; bases outside the gene matches: 6. Germline CDR1 is SNHLY and CDR2 is FYNNEI.

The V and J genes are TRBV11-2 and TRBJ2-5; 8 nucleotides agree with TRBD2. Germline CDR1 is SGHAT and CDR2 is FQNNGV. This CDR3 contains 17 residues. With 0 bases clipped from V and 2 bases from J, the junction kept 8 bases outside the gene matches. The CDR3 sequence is CASSLDRLAGRQETQYF. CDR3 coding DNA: TGTGCCAGCAGCTTAGATCGATTAGCGGGGAGGCAAGAGACCCAGTACTTC. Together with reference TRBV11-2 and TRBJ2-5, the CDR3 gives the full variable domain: EAGVAQSPRYKIIEKRQSVAFWCNPISGHATLYWYQQILGQGPKLLIQFQNNGVVDDSQLPKDRFSAERLKGVDSTLKIQPAKLEDSAVYLCASSLDRLAGRQETQYFGPGTRLLVL.

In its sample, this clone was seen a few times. CDR3: CASSLNPGQGTPEAFF. In DNA form, the CDR3 reads TGCGCCAGCAGCTTGAACCCGGGACAGGGAACACCTGAAGCTTTCTTT. V and J are TRBV5-1 and TRBJ1-1; 9 bases line up with TRBD1. The CDR3 is 16 residues long. The germline V gene encodes CDR1 SGHRS and CDR2 YFSETQ. Trimming took 1 base from V and 6 from J; bases not matched to a gene: 10.

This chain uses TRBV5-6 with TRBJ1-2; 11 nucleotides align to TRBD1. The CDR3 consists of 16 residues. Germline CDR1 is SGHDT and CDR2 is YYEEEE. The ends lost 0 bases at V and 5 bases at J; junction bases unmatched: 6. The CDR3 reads CASSLGPGQGGYGYTF. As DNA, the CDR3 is TGTGCCAGCAGCTTGGGACCGGGACAGGGGGGATATGGCTACACCTTC. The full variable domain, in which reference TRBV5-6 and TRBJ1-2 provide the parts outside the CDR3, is DAGVTQSPTHLIKTRGQQVTLRCSPKSGHDTVSWYQQALGQGPQFIFQYYEEEERQRGNFPDRFSGHQFPNYSSELNVNALLLGDSALYLCASSLGPGQGGYGYTFGSGTRLTVV.

CDR3 nucleotide sequence: TGCACCAGCAGCCCAAAAACAGGGGTGAGCACTGAAGCTTTCTTT. It yields the protein CTSSPKTGVSTEAFF. The chain has TRBV1 and TRBJ1-1; TRBD1 is the table's D call, not checked against the DNA. TRBV1 is a pseudogene segment. The CDR3 sequence is 15 residues long.

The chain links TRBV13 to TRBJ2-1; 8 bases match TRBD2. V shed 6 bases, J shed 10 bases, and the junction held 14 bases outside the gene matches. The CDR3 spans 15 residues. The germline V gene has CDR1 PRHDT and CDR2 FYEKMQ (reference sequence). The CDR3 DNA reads TGTGCCAGCAGAAACGCGGGGGGTCCCAGGGTGGAGCAGTTCTTC. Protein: CASRNAGGPRVEQFF.

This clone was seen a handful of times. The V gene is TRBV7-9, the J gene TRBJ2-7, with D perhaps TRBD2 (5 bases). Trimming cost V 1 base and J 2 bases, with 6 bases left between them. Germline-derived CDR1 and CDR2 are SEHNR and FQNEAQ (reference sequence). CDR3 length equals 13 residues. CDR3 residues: CASSLELAYEQYF. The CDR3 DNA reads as TGTGCCAGCAGCTTAGAACTAGCCTACGAGCAGTACTTC.

The CDR3 nucleotides are TGCGCCAGCAGCTCACTAGCGGGGGGGCGGGAGACCCAGTACTTC. This translates into CASSSLAGGRETQYF. The chain has TRBV5-1 and TRBJ2-5, with TRBD2 identical over 13 bases. The germline V gene encodes CDR1 SGHRS and CDR2 YFSETQ. V shed 3 bases, J shed 5 bases, and the junction held 4 bases outside the gene matches. The CDR3 has 15 residues.

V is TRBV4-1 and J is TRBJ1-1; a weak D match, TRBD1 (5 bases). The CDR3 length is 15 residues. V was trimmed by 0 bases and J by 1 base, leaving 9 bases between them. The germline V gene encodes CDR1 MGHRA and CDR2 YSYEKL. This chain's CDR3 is CASSQDPGGNTEAFF. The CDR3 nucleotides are TGCGCCAGCAGCCAAGATCCGGGGGGGAACACTGAAGCTTTCTTT.

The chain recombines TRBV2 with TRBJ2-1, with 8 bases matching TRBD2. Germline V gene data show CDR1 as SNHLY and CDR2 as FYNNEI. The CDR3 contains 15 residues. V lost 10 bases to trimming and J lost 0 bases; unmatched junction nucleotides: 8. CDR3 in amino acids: CATLAGIGSYNEQFF. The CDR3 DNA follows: TGTGCCACCTTAGCGGGGATTGGCTCCTACAATGAGCAGTTCTTC.

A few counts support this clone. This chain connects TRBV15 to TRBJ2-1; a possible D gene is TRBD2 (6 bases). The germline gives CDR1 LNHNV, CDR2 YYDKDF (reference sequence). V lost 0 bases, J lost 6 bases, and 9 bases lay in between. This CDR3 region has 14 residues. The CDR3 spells CATSRDRAGNEQFF. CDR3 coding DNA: TGTGCCACCAGCAGAGATAGAGCGGGCAATGAGCAGTTCTTC.

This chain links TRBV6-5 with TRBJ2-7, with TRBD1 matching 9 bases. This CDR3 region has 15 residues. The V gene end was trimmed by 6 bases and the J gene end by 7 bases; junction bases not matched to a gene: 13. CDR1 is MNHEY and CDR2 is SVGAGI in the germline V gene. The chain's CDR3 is CASRRTGTGPREQYF. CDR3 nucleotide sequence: TGTGCCAGCAGGAGAACCGGGACAGGGCCTCGGGAGCAGTACTTC.

The CDR3 loop is CASTYSGTYSYGYTF. The CDR3 DNA follows: TGTGCCAGCACCTACTCCGGGACATACTCCTATGGCTACACCTTC. The rearrangement joins TRBV6-1 to TRBJ1-2, with D perhaps TRBD1 (6 bases). The CDR3 extends over 15 amino acids. Germline V gene sequence: CDR1 MNHNS, CDR2 SASEGT. The V end was cut by 7 bases, the J end by 4 bases, with 19 bases between.

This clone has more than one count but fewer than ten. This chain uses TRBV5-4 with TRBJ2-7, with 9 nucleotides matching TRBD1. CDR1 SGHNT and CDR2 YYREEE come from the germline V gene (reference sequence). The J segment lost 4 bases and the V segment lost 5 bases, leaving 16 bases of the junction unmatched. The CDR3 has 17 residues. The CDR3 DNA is TGTGCCAGCAGTCGAGGGACAGGGTCCTTCGAACCTTACGAGCAGTACGTC. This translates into CASSRGTGSFEPYEQYV.